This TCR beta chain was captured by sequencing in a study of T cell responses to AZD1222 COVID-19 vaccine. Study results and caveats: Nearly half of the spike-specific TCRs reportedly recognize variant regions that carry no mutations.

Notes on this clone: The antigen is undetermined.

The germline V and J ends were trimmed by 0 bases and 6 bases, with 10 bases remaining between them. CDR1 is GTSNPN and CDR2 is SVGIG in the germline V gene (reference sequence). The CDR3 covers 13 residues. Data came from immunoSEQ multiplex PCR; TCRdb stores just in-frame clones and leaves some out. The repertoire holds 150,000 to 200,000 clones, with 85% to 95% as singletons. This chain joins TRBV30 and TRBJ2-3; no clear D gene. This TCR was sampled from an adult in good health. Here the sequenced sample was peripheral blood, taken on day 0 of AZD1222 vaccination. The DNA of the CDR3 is TGTGCCTGGAGTGTCGCGGCAGGTGATACGCAGTATTTT. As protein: CAWSVAAGDTQYF.